The clone carrying this T cell receptor (beta chain) showed up just a few times. V lost 4 bases, J lost 8 bases, and 8 bases stayed unmatched. The CDR3 loop spans 14 amino acids. The germline V gene has CDR1 SGHTS and CDR2 YDEGEE. This record comes from a study of T-cell reconstitution after alpha-beta-depleted transplantation in children. As it was prepared, the TCRbeta library received unique molecular identifiers. From the PCR reads, TCRdb called clonotypes with MiXCR, one entry per CDR3 protein. The table has about 600,000 distinct CDR3 sequences, roughly a tenth seen once. The sequence was collected from a human donor who donated a stem cell graft to a child with acute myeloid leukemia. The sequenced sample was PBMCs from the stem cell graft donor, obtained from the stem cell graft. The chain recombines TRBV5-8 with TRBJ2-5; 10 nucleotides align to TRBD2. CDR3 sequence (DNA): TGTGCCAGCAGCCCAACCACTAGCGGGATTACCCAGTACTTC. It specifies CASSPTTSGITQYF.